The 13 T cell receptor beta chains reported below all come from one sample, sequenced in a study of shared clonotypes between healthy human individuals. Using immunoSEQ multiplex PCR, the repertoire was profiled, and TCRdb retains in-frame clones only, with some absent. The data hold about 1 million clones, with roughly 70% observed a single time. Input material: memory CD4+ T cells sorted from blood. The subset was: CD45RA-negative fraction. These receptors came from a man aged 18 to 30 in good health.

The CDR3 nucleotides read TGTGCCAGCCTTACGACAGGGGCCTACGAGCAGTACTTC. It encodes CASLTTGAYEQYF. The chain links TRBV28 to TRBJ2-7; 8 bases are shared with TRBD1. Germline-derived CDR1 and CDR2 are MDHEN and SYDVKM. V trimming: 8 bases; J trimming: 2 bases; junction bases outside the gene matches: 5. This CDR3 comprises 13 residues.

V and J are TRBV28 and TRBJ1-2; D remains ambiguous. Trimming removed 3 bases at V and 2 bases at J, with 10 bases between. The CDR3 is 14 amino acids. Germline CDR1 is MDHEN and CDR2 is SYDVKM. In nucleotides, the CDR3 is TGTGCCAGCAGTTTCTGGGCCGGGAACTATGGCTACACCTTC. This codes for CASSFWAGNYGYTF.

CDR3 sequence reads: CASSQGTGTSGGANEQYF. The DNA for the CDR3 is TGTGCCAGCAGCCAAGGTACTGGGACTAGCGGGGGGGCTAACGAGCAGTACTTC. The rearrangement links TRBV4-2 to TRBJ2-7; TRBD2 matches 16 bases. With V trimmed by 1 base and J by 5 bases, 8 bases remained unmatched. Germline values: CDR1 LGHNA, CDR2 YNFKEQ. There are 18 residues in the CDR3.

V gene TRBV6-5 combines with J gene TRBJ2-7; D tentatively reads TRBD1 or TRBD2 (5 bases each). V lost 2 bases, J lost 2 bases, and 10 bases lay in between. Germline V lookup: CDR1 MNHEY, CDR2 SVGAGI. This CDR3 has 14 amino acids. The CDR3 protein is CASSYGGRPYEQYF. The CDR3 DNA follows: TGTGCCAGCAGTTACGGGGGACGGCCCTACGAGCAGTACTTC.

The rearrangement links TRBV19 to TRBJ1-5, with TRBD1 matching 8 bases. The CDR3 is 16 residues long. Trimming at V came to 6 bases and at J to 0 bases, leaving 7 bases not matched to a gene. Germline lookup yields CDR1 LNHDA and CDR2 SQIVND (reference sequence). DNA for the CDR3: TGTGCCAGTAGAAGAGGACAGGGAACTAGCAATCAGCCCCAGCATTTT. This codes for CASRRGQGTSNQPQHF.

V gene TRBV28 combines with J gene TRBJ1-2; TRBD1 might be the D (5 bases). V lost 2 bases, J lost 5 bases, and 9 bases lay in between. The CDR3 totals 13 residues. Germline V CDR1 and CDR2: MDHEN, SYDVKM. CDR3 sequence reads: CASSLNRQYGYTF. The CDR3 nucleotides read TGTGCCAGCAGTTTAAATCGACAGTATGGCTACACCTTC.

The chain joins TRBV9 to TRBJ2-2; TRBD1 agrees at 9 bases. V lost 1 base to trimming and J lost 4 bases; unmatched junction nucleotides: 11. The CDR3 loop spans 18 amino acids. CDR1 SGDLS and CDR2 YYNGEE come from the germline V gene. CDR3 amino acids: CASSVMSWDRVATGELFF. The CDR3 nucleotides read TGTGCCAGCAGCGTAATGTCTTGGGACAGGGTAGCCACCGGGGAGCTGTTTTTT.

This clone appeared many times. V and J are TRBV12-5 and TRBJ1-1; D is ambiguous. Trimming cost V 4 bases and J 4 bases, with 10 bases left between them. Germline lookup yields CDR1 LGHNT and CDR2 FRNRAP. The CDR3 has 13 amino acids. The CDR3: CASGSPLGTEAFF. The CDR3 DNA reads as TGTGCTAGTGGTTCCCCTTTGGGCACTGAAGCTTTCTTT.

The chain is built from TRBV7-2 and TRBJ1-2, with 9 nucleotides matching TRBD1. This CDR3 comprises 15 residues. The J segment lost 2 bases and the V segment lost 3 bases, leaving 4 bases of the junction unmatched. Per the germline V gene, CDR1 is SGHTA and CDR2 is FQGNSA. CDR3 DNA: TGTGCCAGCAGCTTCTCTGGGACAGGGAACTATGGCTACACCTTC. This gives the protein CASSFSGTGNYGYTF.

Only a few counts were recorded for this clone. This chain links TRBV9 with TRBJ2-5; no definite D call. V shed 4 bases and J shed 3 bases, with 10 bases lying between them. The germline V gene has CDR1 SGDLS and CDR2 YYNGEE. The length of the CDR3 is 13 residues. CDR3 nucleotide sequence: TGTGCCAGCAGCATCCGACCTAAAGAGACCCAGTACTTC. Its protein is CASSIRPKETQYF.

The genes are TRBV10-1 and TRBJ2-1; TRBD2 matches at 9 bases. Germline CDR1 and CDR2: WNHNN and SYGVQD (reference sequence). The V gene end was trimmed by 3 bases and the J gene end by 8 bases; junction bases not matched to a gene: 5. This CDR3 region has 14 residues. The DNA for the CDR3 is TGCGCCAGCAGTGACCCGGGACTAGCCGATGAGCAGTTCTTC. It yields the protein CASSDPGLADEQFF.

Concerning this clone: Other DNA variants within this sample encode the same CDR3. The V and J genes are TRBV9 and TRBJ2-1; 12 bases match TRBD2. The V and J ends lost 3 bases and 4 bases, in that order; junction bases with no gene match: 2. The CDR3 totals 15 residues. Germline CDR1 and CDR2: SGDLS and YYNGEE. The CDR3 region has the DNA TGTGCCAGCAGCGCGGGGACTAGCGGGTACAATGAGCAGTTCTTC. It translates to CASSAGTSGYNEQFF.

Only a few counts were recorded for this clone. The V gene is TRBV7-8, the J gene TRBJ2-7; 7 bases map to TRBD1. The germline V gene has CDR1 SGHVS and CDR2 FQNEAQ. The CDR3 sequence is 12 residues long. V trimming: 5 bases; J trimming: 4 bases; junction bases outside the gene matches: 2. In nucleotides, the CDR3 is TGTGCCAGCAGCAGGGACAGATACGAGCAGTACTTC. Translation: CASSRDRYEQYF.